Each of the 22 T cell receptor beta chains below was sequenced from the same sample in a study of T-cell reconstitution after alpha-beta-depleted transplantation in children. A library of TCRbeta sequences, prepared with unique molecular identifiers, was generated. MiXCR, applied by TCRdb to the PCR reads, yields one record per CDR3 protein. The repertoire consists of around 140,000 distinct CDR3 sequences, with about 9% occurring once and the leading ten covering around 18%. Sequenced material: PBMCs, mostly from graft donor cells, taken 180 days after TCRalphabeta/CD19-depleted stem cell transplant. The receptors were sampled from a female patient aged 2-15 years who had a stem cell transplant for congenital amegakaryocytic thrombocytopenia, so the T cells may come from the graft donor.

About this clonotype itself: The junction departs from germline at one end; a sequencing error may be responsible. V gene TRBV6-1 combines with J gene TRBJ2-2; TRBD2 matches 10 bases. Germline CDR1 reads MNHNS; CDR2 reads SASEGT. This CDR3 comprises 17 residues. CDR3 DNA sequence: TGTGCCGGCAGTCCGGCGGGGCTAGCGGGAGATTACGGGGAGCTGTTTTTT. Translating gives CAGSPAGLAGDYGELFF.

There are many counts of this clonotype. The J gene is TRBJ1-2, the V gene TRBV20-1; D is perhaps TRBD1 (5 bases). The CDR3 contains 13 residues. Germline V gene sequence: CDR1 DFQATT, CDR2 SNEGSKA (reference sequence). The V and J ends lost 1 base and 2 bases respectively, with 8 bases between them. The CDR3 DNA follows: TGCAGTGCTAGAGGCAGGGCGAACTATGGCTACACCTTC. Its translation is CSARGRANYGYTF.

This clonotype has at least ten counts. The chain combines TRBV4-1 with TRBJ2-7; D is unresolved. The ends were cut back, 0 bases at V and 3 bases at J, with 9 bases in the middle. CDR3 length: 14 amino acids. CDR1 and CDR2 from the germline V gene are MGHRA and YSYEKL. The CDR3 reads CASSQEVADYEQYF. DNA of the CDR3: TGCGCCAGCAGCCAAGAGGTGGCGGACTACGAGCAGTACTTC.

J is TRBJ2-1 and V is TRBV3-1; TRBD2 aligns across 10 bases. Germline CDR1 reads LGHDT; CDR2 reads YNNKEL (reference sequence). This CDR3 contains 14 residues. Unmatched junction bases numbered 5, after V lost 3 bases and J lost 9 bases. As DNA, the CDR3 is TGTGCCAGCAGCCACCTAGCGGGAGCCAGTGAGCAGTTCTTC. Translating it yields CASSHLAGASEQFF.

This clonotype occurred a few times. The chain combines TRBV24-1 with TRBJ1-4; no firm D call. CDR1 and CDR2 from the germline V gene are KGHDR and SFDVKD. This CDR3 comprises 19 residues. Trimming took off 1 base at V and 2 bases at J, with 19 bases between the two ends. The CDR3, as DNA: TGTGCCACCAGTGATTTCGATGACTACTCAGGATGGACTAATGAAAAACTGTTTTTT. Translated: CATSDFDDYSGWTNEKLFF.

This clonotype has at least ten counts. The chain employs TRBV18 and TRBJ1-1; D is ambiguous. V was trimmed by 5 bases and J by 4 bases, leaving 20 bases between them. The CDR3 length is 16 residues. CDR1 is KGHSH, CDR2 LQKENI, per germline. The CDR3 is CASSFSLQSAGTEAFF. Written as DNA, the CDR3 is TGTGCCAGCTCATTTAGCCTCCAATCGGCTGGCACTGAAGCTTTCTTT.

This clonotype occurred many times. This chain links TRBV9 with TRBJ2-1; 8 nucleotides match TRBD2. With V trimmed by 2 bases and J by 9 bases, 4 bases remained unmatched. The CDR3 consists of 13 residues. Germline-derived CDR1 and CDR2 are SGDLS and YYNGEE. CDR3: CASSVTLAAEQFF. The DNA of the CDR3 is TGTGCCAGCAGCGTCACACTAGCGGCTGAGCAGTTCTTC.

The chain joins TRBV6-1 to TRBJ1-2; 7 nucleotides align to TRBD1. V lost 2 bases to trimming and J lost 2 bases; unmatched junction nucleotides: 8. The V gene's germline CDR1 is MNHNS and CDR2 SASEGT. The CDR3 has 16 residues. CDR3 DNA: TGTGCCAGCAGTGAATATGGGACAGTCGGAAACTATGGCTACACCTTC. This gives the protein CASSEYGTVGNYGYTF.

This clonotype was seen many times. The CDR3 nucleotides read TGTGCCAGCAGTTTGTCTAGCGGGGGGTCGTGGCAGTTCTTC. Residues: CASSLSSGGSWQFF. The J gene is TRBJ2-1, the V gene TRBV12-3 or TRBV12-4; 11 bases are shared with TRBD2. This CDR3 spans 14 amino acids. The V segment lost 3 bases and the J segment 12 bases; nucleotides outside the gene matches: 7.

This clonotype was seen repeatedly, ten times or more. This chain links TRBV20-1 with TRBJ2-6; D gene unclear. Trimming pared 3 bases from V and 0 bases from J, leaving 6 bases between. Germline CDR1 is DFQATT and CDR2 is SNEGSKA (reference sequence). This CDR3 is built from 14 residues. In DNA, the CDR3 is TGCAGTGCTAGTTGGCGCTCTGGGGCCAACGTCCTGACTTTC. This encodes CSASWRSGANVLTF.

The sample holds many counts of this clonotype. The chain employs TRBV12-3 or TRBV12-4 and TRBJ2-3; D not certain. The CDR3 runs to 13 residues. V shed 3 bases and J shed 5 bases, with 9 bases lying between them. CDR3 residues: CASSFPTGDTQYF. Written as DNA, the CDR3 is TGTGCCAGCAGTTTTCCCACGGGAGATACGCAGTATTTT.

This clonotype was seen more than once but under ten times. The gene calls are TRBV12-3 or TRBV12-4 and TRBJ2-7; D not resolved. The CDR3 totals 16 residues. Trimming stripped 5 bases from V and 0 bases from J, with 17 bases between. The CDR3 protein is CASSPQARPGSYEQYF. The CDR3 nucleotides are TGTGCCAGCAGTCCCCAGGCCCGACCGGGCTCCTACGAGCAGTACTTC.

This clonotype was detected only a few times. V usage is TRBV6-5 and J usage is TRBJ2-3; D gene ambiguous. V lost 0 bases and J lost 2, with 9 bases in between. Germline V lookup: CDR1 MNHEY, CDR2 SVGAGI. The CDR3 is made up of 15 amino acids. The DNA of the CDR3 is TGTGCCAGCAGTTACTCCAGTGCTTTCACAGATACGCAGTATTTT. Translation gives CASSYSSAFTDTQYF.

Ten or more counts support this clonotype. The chain recombines TRBV15 with TRBJ2-5, with a weak D call TRBD2 (5 bases). Trimming removed 0 bases at V and 5 bases at J, with 10 bases between. The CDR3 sequence is 14 residues long. Germline V gene data show CDR1 as LNHNV and CDR2 as YYDKDF (reference sequence). For the CDR3, the DNA is TGTGCCACCAGCAGAGATCGCGGGTCGGAGACCCAGTACTTC. The encoded protein is CATSRDRGSETQYF.

This clonotype occurred many times. This chain uses TRBV7-9 with TRBJ2-5; tentative D call: TRBD2 (5 bases). The CDR3 has 14 residues. Trimming took off 8 bases at V and 2 bases at J, with 15 bases between the two ends. Germline V lookup: CDR1 SEHNR, CDR2 FQNEAQ (reference sequence). CDR3 in amino acids: CASVPASLQETQYF. CDR3 bases: TGTGCCAGCGTCCCGGCTAGCCTACAAGAGACCCAGTACTTC.

The sample holds many counts of this clonotype. The V and J genes are TRBV24-1 and TRBJ2-1, with D maybe TRBD2 (6 bases). Looked up from germline, CDR1 is KGHDR and CDR2 is SFDVKD. The CDR3 is 18 residues long. Trimming pared 0 bases from V and 0 bases from J, leaving 14 bases between. The CDR3 DNA follows: TGTGCCACCAGTGATTTGAAGGTACGGGGGAGCTCCTACAATGAGCAGTTCTTC. It encodes CATSDLKVRGSSYNEQFF.

Comments on this clonotype: No conserved phenylalanine or tryptophan ends this CDR3, so it is likely a read error. The chain links TRBV12-3 or TRBV12-4 to TRBJ2-3; 9 bases agree with TRBD2. V lost 5 bases and J lost 2; bases outside the gene matches: 8. The length of the CDR3 is 16 residues. This CDR3 reads CASSSLTSGPTDTQYL. CDR3 DNA sequence: TGTGCCAGCAGTAGCTTGACTAGCGGACCCACAGATACGCAGTATTTG.

V and J are TRBV20-1 and TRBJ2-7, with a possible D match to TRBD1 (6 bases). V was pared by 1 base and J by 2 bases, with 15 bases between. The CDR3 consists of 15 residues. CDR1 and CDR2 from the germline V gene are DFQATT and SNEGSKA (reference sequence). CDR3 protein: CSARGNRVSTYEQYF. DNA of the CDR3: TGCAGTGCTAGAGGAAACAGGGTTTCTACCTACGAGCAGTACTTC.

A few counts support this clonotype. V gene TRBV5-1 combines with J gene TRBJ1-2; 12 positions match TRBD1. Germline CDR1 is SGHRS and CDR2 is YFSETQ. The CDR3 is 15 residues long. Trimming took 4 bases from V and 2 from J; bases not matched to a gene: 3. CDR3 nucleotides: TGCGCCAGCAGCCCTGGGACAGGGGGCAACTATGGCTACACCTTC. Its translation is CASSPGTGGNYGYTF. Full variable domain (missing parts from reference TRBV5-1 and TRBJ1-2): KAGVTQTPRYLIKTRGQQVTLSCSPISGHRSVSWYQQTPGQGLQFLFEYFSETQRNKGNFPGRFSGRQFSNSRSEMNVSTLELGDSALYLCASSPGTGGNYGYTFGSGTRLTVV.

The rearrangement uses TRBV5-6 and TRBJ2-1; D perhaps matches TRBD1 (5 bases). The CDR3 is 15 residues long. Trimming took off 4 bases at V and 7 bases at J, with 18 bases between the two ends. Germline V gene data show CDR1 as SGHDT and CDR2 as YYEEEE. The CDR3 reads CASSPLMGRKNEQFF. The CDR3 DNA sequence: TGTGCCAGCAGCCCCCTGATGGGGCGGAAAAATGAGCAGTTCTTC.

There are many counts of this clonotype. This CDR3 is CASSQGTPAYEQYF. DNA for the CDR3: TGTGCCAGCAGCCAAGGGACTCCGGCCTACGAGCAGTACTTC. This rearrangement joins TRBV3-1 to TRBJ2-7, with D maybe TRBD2 (5 bases). The CDR3 runs 14 residues. V lost 1 base and J lost 2, with 9 bases in between. CDR1 and CDR2 from the germline V gene are LGHDT and YNNKEL (reference sequence).

The table lists this clonotype with many counts. CDR3 residues: CASSLFAGGEDTQYF. CDR3 nucleotides: TGCGCCAGCAGCCTTTTTGCGGGGGGCGAAGATACGCAGTATTTT. The chain has TRBV10-2 and TRBJ2-3; 8 nucleotides match TRBD2. CDR1 and CDR2 from the germline V gene are WSHSY and SAAADI. Losses at the gene ends were 6 bases for V and 5 bases for J; bases not matched to a gene: 10. The CDR3 runs to 15 residues.